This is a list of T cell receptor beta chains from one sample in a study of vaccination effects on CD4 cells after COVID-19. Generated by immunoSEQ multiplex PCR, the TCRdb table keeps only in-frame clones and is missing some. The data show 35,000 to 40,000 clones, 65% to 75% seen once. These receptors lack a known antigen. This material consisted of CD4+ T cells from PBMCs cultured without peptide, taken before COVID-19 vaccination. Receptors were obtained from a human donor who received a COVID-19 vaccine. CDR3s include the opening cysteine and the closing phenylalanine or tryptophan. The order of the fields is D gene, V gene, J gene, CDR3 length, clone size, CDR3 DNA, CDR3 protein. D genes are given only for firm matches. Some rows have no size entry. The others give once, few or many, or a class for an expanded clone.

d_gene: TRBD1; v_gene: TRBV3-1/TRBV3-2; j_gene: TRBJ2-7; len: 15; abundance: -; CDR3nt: TGTGCCAGCAGCCTTTCCGGGACAGGGTTGTACGAGCAGTACTTC; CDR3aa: CASSLSGTGLYEQYF
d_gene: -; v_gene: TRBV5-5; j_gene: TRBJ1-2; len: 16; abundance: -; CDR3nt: TGTGCCAGCAGCTCCCCGTTGCGGGGCCCGATCGGTGGCTACACCTTC; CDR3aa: CASSSPLRGPIGGYTF
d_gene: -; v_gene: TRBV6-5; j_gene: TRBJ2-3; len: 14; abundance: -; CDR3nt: TGTGCCAGCAGTCTCGACGGGCAGGGGGATACGCAGTATTTT; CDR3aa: CASSLDGQGDTQYF
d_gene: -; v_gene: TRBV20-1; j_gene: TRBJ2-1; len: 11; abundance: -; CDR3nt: TGCAGTGCCCCAACAGGGAATGAGCAGTTCTTC; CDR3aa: CSAPTGNEQFF
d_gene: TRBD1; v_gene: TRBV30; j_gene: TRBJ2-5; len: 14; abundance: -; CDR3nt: TGTGCCTGGAGTCGTGGACAGGCCGAAGAGACCCAGTACTTC; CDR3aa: CAWSRGQAEETQYF
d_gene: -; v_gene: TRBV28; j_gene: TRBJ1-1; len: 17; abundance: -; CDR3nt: TGTGCCAGCAGTCCCCGACTATTCAGAAAGGCGCCCACTGAAGCTTTCTTT; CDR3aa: CASSPRLFRKAPTEAFF
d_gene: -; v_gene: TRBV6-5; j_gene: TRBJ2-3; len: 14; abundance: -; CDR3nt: TGTGCCAGCAGCCTGTCAGGGCCCACAGATACGCAGTATTTT; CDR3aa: CASSLSGPTDTQYF
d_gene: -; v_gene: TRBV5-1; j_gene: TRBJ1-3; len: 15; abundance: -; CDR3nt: TGCGCCAGCAGCTTGGAGACCGGCTCTGGAAACACCATATATTTT; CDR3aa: CASSLETGSGNTIYF
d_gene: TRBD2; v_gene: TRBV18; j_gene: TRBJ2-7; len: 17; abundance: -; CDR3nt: TGTGCCAGCTCACCGCGGCTAGCGGGAGGGAGCTCCTACGAGCAGTACTTC; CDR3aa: CASSPRLAGGSSYEQYF
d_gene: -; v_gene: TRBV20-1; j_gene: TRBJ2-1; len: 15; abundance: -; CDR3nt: TGCAGTGCTAGTGGGGGAGCCCCGGCCCACAATGAGCAGTTCTTC; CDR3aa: CSASGGAPAHNEQFF
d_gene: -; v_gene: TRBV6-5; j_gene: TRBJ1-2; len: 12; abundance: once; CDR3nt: TGTGCCAGCAGCCAGGGCTCTAATGGCTACACCTTC; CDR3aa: CASSQGSNGYTF
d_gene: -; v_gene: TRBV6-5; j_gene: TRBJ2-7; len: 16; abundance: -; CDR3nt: TGTGCCAGCAGTTCCCCCCCGAAGGGAAGGGACTACGAGCAGTACTTC; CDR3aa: CASSSPPKGRDYEQYF
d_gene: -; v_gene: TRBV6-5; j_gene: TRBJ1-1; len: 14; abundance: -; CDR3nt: TGTGCCAGCAGGAAGGGGGGATCGAACACTGAAGCTTTCTTT; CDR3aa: CASRKGGSNTEAFF
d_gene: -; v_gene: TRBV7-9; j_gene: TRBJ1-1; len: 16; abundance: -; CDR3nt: TGTGCCAGCAGCTTAGGTTCGGGGGCCGTGAACACTGAAGCTTTCTTT; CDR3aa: CASSLGSGAVNTEAFF
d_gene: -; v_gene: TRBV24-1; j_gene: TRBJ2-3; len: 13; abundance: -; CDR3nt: TGTGCCACCAGTGATCCCAGCAAGGATACGCAGTATTTT; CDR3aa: CATSDPSKDTQYF